The text below deals with one T cell receptor (beta chain). The antigen remains undetermined. This specimen belongs to a study of cytomegalovirus exposure and HLA in healthy donors. Across the study: Earlier results showed roughly 120 million unique TCR beta sequences derived from approximately 170 million T cells.

General study points: TCR beta V- and J-gene trimming, according to a later analysis, was linked to a missense DCLRE1C variant. Later examination showed HLA-associated TCR beta chains had greater clonal expansion than equally common others.

PCR used 60 Vbeta primers and 13 Jbeta primers. In the original processing: An analysis that came later counted 80 million or so unique TCR beta chains, around 12 million shared. Generated by immunoSEQ multiplex PCR, the TCRdb table keeps only in-frame clones and is missing some. The V and J calls and the clone size are those of that table, but D and trimming were determined from the DNA. The repertoire holds fewer than 200,000 clones, with 70% to 90% as singletons. The TCR originated in a woman aged 18 to 35 in good health and CMV-seronegative. Material: PBMCs.

The CDR3 DNA reads TGTGCCAGCAGCCCCCGTTGGGAGCGTACCAACTACGAGCAGTACTTC. It is translated as CASSPRWERTNYEQYF. The chain combines TRBV7-6 with TRBJ2-7; a weak D match, TRBD2 (5 bases). This CDR3 has 16 residues. Germline values: CDR1 SGHVS, CDR2 FNYEAQ. Trimming cost V 5 bases and J 3 bases, with 20 bases left between them. The full variable domain, with the rest looked up from reference TRBV7-6 and TRBJ2-7, is GAGVSQSPRYKVTKRGQDVALRCDPISGHVSLYWYRQALGQGPEFLTYFNYEAQQDKSGLPNDRFSAERPEGSISTLTIQRTEQRDSAMYRCASSPRWERTNYEQYFGPGTRLTVT.